This TCR beta chain was identified in a study of cytomegalovirus exposure and HLA in healthy donors. The primer mix had 60 Vbeta and 13 Jbeta primers. Sequenced by immunoSEQ multiplex PCR; TCRdb stores in-frame clones only, minus some. The sample lists about 100,000 clones; roughly 80% were seen once. V lost 4 bases and J lost 0, with 13 bases in between. Germline CDR1 is MNHEY and CDR2 is SMNVEV (reference sequence). The CDR3 runs to 16 residues. The origin of this receptor is a man in his forties in good health and CMV-seropositive. J is TRBJ1-5 and V is TRBV27; D is ambiguous. Sequenced material: PBMCs. CDR3 protein: CASSSQAILSNQPQHF. The CDR3 DNA reads TGTGCCAGCAGTTCTCAAGCTATCCTTAGCAATCAGCCCCAGCATTTT.